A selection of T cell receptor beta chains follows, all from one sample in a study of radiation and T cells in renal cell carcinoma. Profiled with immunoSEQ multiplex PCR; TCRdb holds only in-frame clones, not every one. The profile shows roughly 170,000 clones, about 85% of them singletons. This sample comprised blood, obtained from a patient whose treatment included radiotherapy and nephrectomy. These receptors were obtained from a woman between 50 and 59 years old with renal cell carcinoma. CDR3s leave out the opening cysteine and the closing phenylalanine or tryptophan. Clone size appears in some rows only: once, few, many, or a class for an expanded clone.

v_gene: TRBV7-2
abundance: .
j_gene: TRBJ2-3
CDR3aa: ASSFSPSGGARTQY

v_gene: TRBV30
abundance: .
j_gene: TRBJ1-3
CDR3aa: AWSFAGGSSGNTIY

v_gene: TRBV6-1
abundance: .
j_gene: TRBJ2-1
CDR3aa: ASSVTSSHNEQF

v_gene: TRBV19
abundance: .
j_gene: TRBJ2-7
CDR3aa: ASSRYPSDLSSYEQY

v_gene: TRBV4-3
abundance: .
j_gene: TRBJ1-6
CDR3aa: ASSPVAGRRSPLH

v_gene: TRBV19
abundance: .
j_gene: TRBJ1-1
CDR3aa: ASSVGTAQILRSAF

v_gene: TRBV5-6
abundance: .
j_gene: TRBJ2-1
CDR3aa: ASSLRDRGLGEQF

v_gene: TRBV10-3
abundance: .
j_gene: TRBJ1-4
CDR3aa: AISAGGEAEKLF

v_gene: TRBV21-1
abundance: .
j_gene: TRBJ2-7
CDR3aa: ASSERVGQILRYEQY

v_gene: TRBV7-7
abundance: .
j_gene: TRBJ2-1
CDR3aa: ASSLGTGSNNEQF

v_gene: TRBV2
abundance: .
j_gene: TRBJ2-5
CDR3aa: ASSKEHWDRGKETQY

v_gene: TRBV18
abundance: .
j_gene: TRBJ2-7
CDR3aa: ASSPDDEQY

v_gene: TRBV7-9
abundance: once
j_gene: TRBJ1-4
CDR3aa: ASSLVGTNEKLF